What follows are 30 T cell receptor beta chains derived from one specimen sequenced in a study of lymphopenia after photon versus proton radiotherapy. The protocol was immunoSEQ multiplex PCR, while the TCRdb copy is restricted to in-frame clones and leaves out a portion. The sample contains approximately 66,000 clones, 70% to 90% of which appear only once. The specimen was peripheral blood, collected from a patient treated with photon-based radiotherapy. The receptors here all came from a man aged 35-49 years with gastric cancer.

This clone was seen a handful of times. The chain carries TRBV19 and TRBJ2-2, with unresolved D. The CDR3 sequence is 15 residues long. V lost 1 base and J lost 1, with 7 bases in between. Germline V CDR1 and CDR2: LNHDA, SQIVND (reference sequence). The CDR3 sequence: CASSIGGMNTGELFF. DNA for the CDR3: TGTGCCAGTAGTATAGGAGGCATGAACACCGGGGAGCTGTTTTTT.

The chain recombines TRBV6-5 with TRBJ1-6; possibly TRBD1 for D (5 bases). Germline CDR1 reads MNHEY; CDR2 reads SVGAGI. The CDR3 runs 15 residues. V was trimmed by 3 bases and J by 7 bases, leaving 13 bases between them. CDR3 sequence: CASSYPTAGNSPLHF. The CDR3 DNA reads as TGTGCCAGCAGTTATCCGACAGCGGGGAATTCACCCCTCCACTTT.

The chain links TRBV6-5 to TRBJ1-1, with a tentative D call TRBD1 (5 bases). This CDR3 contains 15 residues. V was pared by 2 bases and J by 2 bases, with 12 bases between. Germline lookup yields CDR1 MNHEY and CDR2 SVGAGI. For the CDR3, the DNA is TGTGCCAGCAGTTACACCAGGGCGGTAAACACTGAAGCTTTCTTT. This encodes CASSYTRAVNTEAFF.

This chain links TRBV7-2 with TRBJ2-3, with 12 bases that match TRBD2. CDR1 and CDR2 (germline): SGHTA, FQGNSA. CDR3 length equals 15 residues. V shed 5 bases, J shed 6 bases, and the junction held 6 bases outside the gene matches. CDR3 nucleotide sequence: TGTGCCAGCAGCCACCTAGCGGGGGGGATTGATACGCAGTATTTT. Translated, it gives CASSHLAGGIDTQYF.

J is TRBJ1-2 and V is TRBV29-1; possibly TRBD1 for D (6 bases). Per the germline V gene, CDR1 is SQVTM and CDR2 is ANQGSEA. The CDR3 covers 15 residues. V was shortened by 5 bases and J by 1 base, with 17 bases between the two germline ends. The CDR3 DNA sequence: TGCAGCGTTCAACACACAGGGTTCGGTAACTATGGCTACACCTTC. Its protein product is CSVQHTGFGNYGYTF.

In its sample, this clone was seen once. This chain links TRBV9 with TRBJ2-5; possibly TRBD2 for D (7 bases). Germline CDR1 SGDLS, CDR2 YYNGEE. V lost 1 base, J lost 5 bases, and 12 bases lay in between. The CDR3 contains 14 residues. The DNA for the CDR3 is TGTGCCAGCAGCGTAACAGAGGGGGGGGAGACCCAGTACTTC. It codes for CASSVTEGGETQYF.

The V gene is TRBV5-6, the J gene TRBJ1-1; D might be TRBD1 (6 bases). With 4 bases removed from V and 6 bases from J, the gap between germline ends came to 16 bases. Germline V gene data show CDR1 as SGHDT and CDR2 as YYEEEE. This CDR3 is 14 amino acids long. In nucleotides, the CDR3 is TGTGCCAGCAGCGCCCGCAGGGGACTCCCTGAAGCTTTCTTT. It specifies CASSARRGLPEAFF.

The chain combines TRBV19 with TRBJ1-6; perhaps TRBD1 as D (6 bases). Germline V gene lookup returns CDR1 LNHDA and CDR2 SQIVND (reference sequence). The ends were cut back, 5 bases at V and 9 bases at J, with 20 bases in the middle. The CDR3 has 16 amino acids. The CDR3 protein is CASSPSLGGLRSPLHF. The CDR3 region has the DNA TGTGCCAGTAGTCCATCCTTAGGGGGTTTACGTTCACCCCTCCACTTT.

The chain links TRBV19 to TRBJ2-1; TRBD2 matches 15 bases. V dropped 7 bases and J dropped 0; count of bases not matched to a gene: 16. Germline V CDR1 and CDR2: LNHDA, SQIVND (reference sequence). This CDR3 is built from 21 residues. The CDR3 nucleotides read TGTGCCAGTAACTCGTACCCCTCCGGACTAGCGGGGGGGAGCTCCTACAATGAGCAGTTCTTC. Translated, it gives CASNSYPSGLAGGSSYNEQFF.

CDR3 sequence: CASSIGDRGSYEQYF. CDR3 sequence (DNA): TGTGCCAGTAGTATCGGGGACAGGGGCTCCTACGAGCAGTACTTC. The chain combines TRBV19 with TRBJ2-7; 10 bases line up with TRBD1. CDR3 length: 15 residues. Germline V gives CDR1 LNHDA, CDR2 SQIVND (reference sequence). V dropped 3 bases and J dropped 0; count of bases not matched to a gene: 2.

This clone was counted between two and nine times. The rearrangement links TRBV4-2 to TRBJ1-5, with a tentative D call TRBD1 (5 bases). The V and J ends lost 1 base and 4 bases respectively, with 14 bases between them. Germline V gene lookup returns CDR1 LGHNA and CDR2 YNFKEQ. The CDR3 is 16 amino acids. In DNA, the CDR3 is TGTGCCAGCAGCCAAGGGGTGCAGGGATCGAATCAGCCCCAGCATTTT. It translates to CASSQGVQGSNQPQHF.

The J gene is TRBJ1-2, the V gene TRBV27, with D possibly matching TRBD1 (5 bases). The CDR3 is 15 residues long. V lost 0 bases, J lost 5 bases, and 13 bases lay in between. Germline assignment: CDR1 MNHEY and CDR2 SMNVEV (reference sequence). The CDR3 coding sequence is TGTGCCAGCAGTTTATCTGGCAGGGAACGGTATGGCTACACCTTC. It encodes CASSLSGRERYGYTF.

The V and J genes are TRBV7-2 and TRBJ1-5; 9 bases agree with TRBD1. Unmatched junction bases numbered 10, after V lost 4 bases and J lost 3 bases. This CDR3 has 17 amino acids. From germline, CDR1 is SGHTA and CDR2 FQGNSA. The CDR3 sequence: CASSSSGTGSYNQPQHF. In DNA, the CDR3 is TGTGCCAGCAGCTCATCCGGGACAGGGAGTTACAATCAGCCCCAGCATTTT.

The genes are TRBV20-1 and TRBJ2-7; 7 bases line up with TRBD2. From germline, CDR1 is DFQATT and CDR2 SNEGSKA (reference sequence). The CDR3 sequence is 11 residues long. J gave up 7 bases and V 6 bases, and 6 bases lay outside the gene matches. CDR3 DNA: TGCAGTGCCCAATCCGGGAGGGAGCAGTACTTC. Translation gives CSAQSGREQYF.

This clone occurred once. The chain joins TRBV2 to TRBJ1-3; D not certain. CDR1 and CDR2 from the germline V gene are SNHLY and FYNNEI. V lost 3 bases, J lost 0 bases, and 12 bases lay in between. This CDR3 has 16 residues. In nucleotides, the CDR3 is TGTGCCAGCAGTGAGTTGAGTGGGATCTCTGGAAACACCATATATTTT. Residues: CASSELSGISGNTIYF.

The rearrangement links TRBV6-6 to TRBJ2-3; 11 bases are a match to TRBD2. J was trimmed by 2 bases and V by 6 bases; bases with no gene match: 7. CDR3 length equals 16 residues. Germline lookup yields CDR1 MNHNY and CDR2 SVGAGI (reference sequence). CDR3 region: CASSRGLADFTDTQYF. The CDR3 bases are TGTGCCAGCAGCCGGGGACTAGCGGATTTCACAGATACGCAGTATTTT.

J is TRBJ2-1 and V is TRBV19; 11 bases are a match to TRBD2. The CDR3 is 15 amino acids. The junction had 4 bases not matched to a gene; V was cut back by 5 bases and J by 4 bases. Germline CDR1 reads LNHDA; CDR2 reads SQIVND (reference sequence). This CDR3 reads CASSPSGGTYNEQFF. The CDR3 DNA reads TGTGCCAGTAGTCCTAGCGGGGGGACATACAATGAGCAGTTCTTC.

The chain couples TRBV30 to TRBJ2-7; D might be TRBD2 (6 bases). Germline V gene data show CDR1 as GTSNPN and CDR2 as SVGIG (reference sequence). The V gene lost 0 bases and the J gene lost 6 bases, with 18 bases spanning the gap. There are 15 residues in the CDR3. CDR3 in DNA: TGTGCCTGGAGTGTAAAAACAGGAGGGAGCCGCGAGCAGTACTTC. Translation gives CAWSVKTGGSREQYF.

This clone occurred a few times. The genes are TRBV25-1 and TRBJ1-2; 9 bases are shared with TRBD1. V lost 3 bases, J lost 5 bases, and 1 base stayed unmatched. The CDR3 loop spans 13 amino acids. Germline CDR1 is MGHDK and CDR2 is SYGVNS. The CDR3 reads CASSEGQGYGYTF. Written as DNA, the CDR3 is TGTGCCAGCAGTGAGGGACAGGGATATGGCTACACCTTC.

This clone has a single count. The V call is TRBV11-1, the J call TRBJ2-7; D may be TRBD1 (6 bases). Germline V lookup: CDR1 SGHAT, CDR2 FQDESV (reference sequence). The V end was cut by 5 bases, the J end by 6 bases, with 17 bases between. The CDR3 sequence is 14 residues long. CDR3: CASSRAGAASEQYF. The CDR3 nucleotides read TGTGCCAGCAGCAGAGCAGGGGCCGCCTCCGAGCAGTACTTC.

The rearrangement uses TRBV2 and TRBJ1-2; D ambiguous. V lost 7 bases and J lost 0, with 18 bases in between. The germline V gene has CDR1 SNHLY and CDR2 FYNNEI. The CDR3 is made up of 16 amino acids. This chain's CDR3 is CASTASGLSANYGYTF. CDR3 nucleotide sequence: TGTGCCAGCACGGCCTCTGGGTTATCGGCTAACTATGGCTACACCTTC.

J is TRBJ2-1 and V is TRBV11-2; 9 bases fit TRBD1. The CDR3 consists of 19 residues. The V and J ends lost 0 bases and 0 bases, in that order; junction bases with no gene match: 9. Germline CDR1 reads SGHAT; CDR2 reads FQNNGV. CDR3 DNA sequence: TGTGCCAGCAGCTTAGATTGGATCGGACAGGGGAGCTCCTACAATGAGCAGTTCTTC. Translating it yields CASSLDWIGQGSSYNEQFF.

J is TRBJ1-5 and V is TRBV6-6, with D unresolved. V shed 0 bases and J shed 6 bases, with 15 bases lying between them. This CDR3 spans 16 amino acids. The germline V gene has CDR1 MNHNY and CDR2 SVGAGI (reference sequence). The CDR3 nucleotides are TGTGCCAGCAGTTACTCGAGTGGGTTGGCCCCTCAGCCCCAGCATTTT. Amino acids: CASSYSSGLAPQPQHF.

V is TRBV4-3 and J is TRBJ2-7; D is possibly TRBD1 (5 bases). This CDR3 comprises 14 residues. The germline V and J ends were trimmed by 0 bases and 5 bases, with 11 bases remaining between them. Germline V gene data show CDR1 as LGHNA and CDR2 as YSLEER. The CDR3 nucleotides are TGCGCCAGCAGCCAAGACGGGCAGGGCAACGAGCAGTACTTC. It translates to CASSQDGQGNEQYF.

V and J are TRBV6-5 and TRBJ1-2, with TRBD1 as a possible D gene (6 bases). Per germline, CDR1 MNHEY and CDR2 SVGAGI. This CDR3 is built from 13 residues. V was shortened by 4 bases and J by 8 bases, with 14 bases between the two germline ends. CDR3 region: CASSSQGLAGYTF. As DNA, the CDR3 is TGTGCCAGCAGTTCCCAGGGGTTGGCGGGCTACACCTTC.

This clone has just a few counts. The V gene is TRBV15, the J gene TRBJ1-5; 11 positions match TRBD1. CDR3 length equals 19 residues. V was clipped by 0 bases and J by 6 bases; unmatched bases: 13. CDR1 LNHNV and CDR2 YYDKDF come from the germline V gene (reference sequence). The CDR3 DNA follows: TGTGCCACCAGCAGAGATTCCAACACCGGGACAGGGGGTACTCAGCCCCAGCATTTT. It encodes CATSRDSNTGTGGTQPQHF.

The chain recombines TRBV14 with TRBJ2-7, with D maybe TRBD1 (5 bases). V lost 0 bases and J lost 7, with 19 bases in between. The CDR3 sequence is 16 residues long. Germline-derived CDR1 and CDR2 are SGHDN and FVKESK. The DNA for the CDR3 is TGTGCCAGCAGCCAAGATCAGAACAGGTCGTGGCGGGAGCAGTACTTC. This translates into CASSQDQNRSWREQYF.

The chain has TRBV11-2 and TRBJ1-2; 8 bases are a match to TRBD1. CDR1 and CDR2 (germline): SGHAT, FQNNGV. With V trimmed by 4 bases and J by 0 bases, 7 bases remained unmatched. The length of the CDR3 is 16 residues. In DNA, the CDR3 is TGTGCCAGCAGCTCCGGGACAGGTCTTGCTAACTATGGCTACACCTTC. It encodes CASSSGTGLANYGYTF.

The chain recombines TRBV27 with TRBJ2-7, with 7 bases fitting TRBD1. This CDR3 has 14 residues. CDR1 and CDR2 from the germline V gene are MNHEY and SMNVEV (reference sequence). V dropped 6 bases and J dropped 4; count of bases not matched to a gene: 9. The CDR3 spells CASRSQGSIYEQYF. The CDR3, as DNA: TGTGCCAGCAGGTCACAGGGGTCGATTTACGAGCAGTACTTC.

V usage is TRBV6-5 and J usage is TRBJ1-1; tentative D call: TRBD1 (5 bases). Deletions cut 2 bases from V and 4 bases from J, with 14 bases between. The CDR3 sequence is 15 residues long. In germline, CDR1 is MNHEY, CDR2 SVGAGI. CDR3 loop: CASSYSRQGGTEAFF. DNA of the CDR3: TGTGCCAGCAGTTACAGCCGGCAGGGTGGCACTGAAGCTTTCTTT.